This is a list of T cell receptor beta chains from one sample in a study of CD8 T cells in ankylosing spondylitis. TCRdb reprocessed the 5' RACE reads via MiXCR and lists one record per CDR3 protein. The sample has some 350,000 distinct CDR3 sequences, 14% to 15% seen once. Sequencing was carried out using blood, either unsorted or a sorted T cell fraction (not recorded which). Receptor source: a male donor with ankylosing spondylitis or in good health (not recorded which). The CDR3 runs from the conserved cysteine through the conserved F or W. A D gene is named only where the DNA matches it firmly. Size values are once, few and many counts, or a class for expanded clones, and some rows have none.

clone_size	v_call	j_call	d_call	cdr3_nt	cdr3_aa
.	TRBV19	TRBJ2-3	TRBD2	TGTGCCACCTCTCGGAGCGGGAGCCCCACAGATACGCAGTATTTT	CATSRSGSPTDTQYF
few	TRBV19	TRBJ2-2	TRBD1	TGTGCCAGTACCCGACAGGGCAACACCGGGGAGCTGTTTTTT	CASTRQGNTGELFF
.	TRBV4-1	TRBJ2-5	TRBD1	TGCGCCAGCAGGCGGACGGGACAGGAACAGACCCAGTACTTC	CASRRTGQEQTQYF
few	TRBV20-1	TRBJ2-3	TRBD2	TGCAGTGCTCCCGGACTAGCGGGAGGGCCCGGAGATACGCAGTATTTT	CSAPGLAGGPGDTQYF
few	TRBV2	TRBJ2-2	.	TGTGCCAGCAGTGAATATCAAAACGGGGAGCTGTTTTTT	CASSEYQNGELFF
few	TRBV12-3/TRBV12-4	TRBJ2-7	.	TGTGCCAGCGGCCGGGTTGGTCTCGAGCAGTACTTC	CASGRVGLEQYF
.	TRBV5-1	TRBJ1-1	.	TGCGCCAGCAGCTTGGACGCCGGCAGGGTGATCACTGAAGCTTTCTTT	CASSLDAGRVITEAFF
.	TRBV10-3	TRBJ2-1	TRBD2	TGTGCCATCAGAGATAAATTTAGCGGGGGGCCCAATGAGCAGTTCTTC	CAIRDKFSGGPNEQFF
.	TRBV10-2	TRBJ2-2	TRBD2	TGCGCCAGCAGTGAGAGATCGGGGGGTGGGGAGCTGTTTTTT	CASSERSGGGELFF
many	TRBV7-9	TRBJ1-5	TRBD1	TGTGCCAGCAGCTTTACAGGGGCTCGGGGGCAGCCCCAGCATTTT	CASSFTGARGQPQHF
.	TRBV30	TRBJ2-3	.	TGTGCCTGGAGCTCTTGGGGCGGAAGCACAGATACGCAGTATTTT	CAWSSWGGSTDTQYF
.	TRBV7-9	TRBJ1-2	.	TGTGCCAGCAGCTCGGGACTTCCTGGGACCTATGGCTACACCTTC	CASSSGLPGTYGYTF
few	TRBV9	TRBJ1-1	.	TGTGCCAGCAGCGTAGTCGGTCCGAACACTGAAGCTTTCTTT	CASSVVGPNTEAFF
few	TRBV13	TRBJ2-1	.	TGTGCCAGCAGCTCAGATAGCGGTAGCTCCTACAATGAGCAGTTCTTC	CASSSDSGSSYNEQFF
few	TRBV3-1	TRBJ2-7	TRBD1	TGTGCCAGCAGCCAAGGCAGGGGGCACCACGAGCAGTACTTC	CASSQGRGHHEQYF
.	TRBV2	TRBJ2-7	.	TGTGCCAGCAGTGAAAGGCAGTACGAGCAGTACTTC	CASSERQYEQYF
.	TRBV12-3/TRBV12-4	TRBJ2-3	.	TGTGCCAGCAGTTTAGGAGGGCCCGGCACAGATACGCAGTATTTT	CASSLGGPGTDTQYF